This TCR beta chain derives from a study of metastatic and nonmetastatic thyroid tumors. Study-wide results and caveats: Significantly higher TCR beta diversity was reportedly seen in malignant thyroid tumors than benign nodules, in blood and tumor.

Turning to this clone: Its antigen remains unknown.

The V gene lost 1 base and the J gene lost 4 bases, with 14 bases spanning the gap. The CDR3 spans 16 residues. Germline CDR1 is MNHNS and CDR2 is SASEGT. Each patient came to thyroid surgery without any prior treatment (of any kind). Using MiXCR, TCRdb re-called clones from the PCR reads. The table lists 12,000 or so clones, 33% of them singletons, with roughly 12% in the top ten. The chain recombines TRBV6-1 with TRBJ1-5; the D is unclear. Sequenced material: tumor tissue. This TCR came from a male donor with papillary thyroid cancer or a benign thyroid nodule (not recorded which). Some clones in this sample may be carry-over from other donors' samples. This CDR3 reads CASSEGSAVRNQPQHF. The CDR3 region has the DNA TGTGCCAGCAGTGAAGGATCTGCGGTAAGAAATCAGCCCCAGCATTTT.